The following is a T cell receptor beta chain sequence with its context. Its antigen is not known. These data come from a study of T-cell memory formation after mild COVID-19. Study-level results: CD4/CD8 balance characterized clones contracting day 15 to 85, and CD4+ skew characterized later expanders.

From the 5' RACE reads, TCRdb called clonotypes with MiXCR, one entry per CDR3 protein. The sample lists roughly 250,000 distinct CDR3 sequences, around 17% occurring once. CDR3 length: 16 residues. V trimming: 4 bases; J trimming: 2 bases; junction bases outside the gene matches: 7. Germline-derived CDR1 and CDR2 are SNHLY and FYNNEI. The gene calls are TRBV2 and TRBJ2-3, with TRBD2 matching 9 bases. Material: PBMCs or a T cell subset sorted from them (not recorded which). This sequence was found in a man between 18 and 29 years old who had mild COVID-19 (a few samples of this study predate the infection). Cell type and time point are not known. The CDR3 region is CASSASGVFPTDTQYF. Here the CDR3 DNA reads TGTGCCAGCAGTGCTAGCGGGGTCTTTCCCACAGATACGCAGTATTTT.